This TCR beta chain is drawn from a study of blood T cell repertoires in COVID-19. Study details: Samples came from the United States, Italy and Spain, spanning acute and convalescent COVID-19.

In the authors' methods: Amplifying reference gene primers gave estimates of nucleated cell counts. The assay was immunoSEQ multiplex PCR, and TCRdb's table has in-frame clones only and misses some. That table is the source of V, J and clone size, and D and trimming were worked out from the DNA. The sample lists a few hundred thousand clones, roughly nine tenths occurring once. This clone was observed a handful of times. V gave up 6 bases and J gave up 2 bases; unmatched junction bases: 7. Per germline, CDR1 MDHEN and CDR2 SYDVKM. The length of the CDR3 is 14 residues. The TCR sequence derives from a man between 40 and 49 years old with acute or convalescent COVID-19. This rearrangement joins TRBV28 to TRBJ2-7; TRBD2 aligns across 7 bases. The sequencing input was peripheral blood. As DNA, the CDR3 is TGTGCCAGCAGAAGTGGGGGAGGGCCCTACGAGCAGTACTTC. Residues: CASRSGGGPYEQYF.